The 9 T cell receptor beta chains presented below share a single source sample, sequenced in a study of Ad26.COV2.S vaccination and SARS-CoV-2 variants. Measured with immunoSEQ multiplex PCR; TCRdb has only the in-frame clones, and not every one. The table records about 97,000 clones, around 80% of them present only once. Material: peripheral blood, obtained after recovery from COVID-19. These receptors were taken from a human donor who had recovered from COVID-19.

The chain couples TRBV5-1 to TRBJ1-1; maybe TRBD1 (6 bases). Germline lookup yields CDR1 SGHRS and CDR2 YFSETQ. The CDR3 extends over 16 amino acids. Trimming shortened V by 2 bases and J by 0 bases, and 14 bases separated the two germline ends. Here the CDR3 DNA reads TGCGCCAGCAGCTTTCAACCGGGACACCTGAACACTGAAGCTTTCTTT. Translation gives CASSFQPGHLNTEAFF.

The chain employs TRBV11-2 and TRBJ1-2; no clear D gene. The V end lost 3 bases, the J end lost 8 bases, and 16 bases lay between the germline ends. Germline V lookup: CDR1 SGHAT, CDR2 FQNNGV. The CDR3 loop spans 14 amino acids. The CDR3 is CASSLDPTDTGYTF. CDR3 DNA sequence: TGTGCCAGCAGCTTGGACCCGACTGATACCGGCTACACCTTC.

This clone was picked up many times. The V and J genes are TRBV3-1 (or the pseudogene TRBV3-2) and TRBJ1-1; 9 nucleotides agree with TRBD1. V trimming: 6 bases; J trimming: 2 bases; junction bases outside the gene matches: 4. The CDR3 extends over 14 amino acids. CDR1 is LGHDT and CDR2 is YNNKEL in the germline V gene (reference sequence). The CDR3 DNA reads TGTGCCAGCAGACAGGGGGCGAGAAACACTGAAGCTTTCTTT. Amino acid sequence: CASRQGARNTEAFF.

The CDR3 loop reads CASRTVGGITDTQYF. The CDR3 nucleotides are TGTGCCAGCAGAACTGTGGGGGGGATCACAGATACGCAGTATTTT. The gene calls are TRBV27 and TRBJ2-3, with TRBD2 matching 7 bases. CDR1 is MNHEY and CDR2 is SMNVEV in the germline V gene (reference sequence). The V and J ends lost 6 bases and 2 bases, in that order; junction bases with no gene match: 8. The CDR3 length is 15 residues.

This clone occurred once. The chain is built from TRBV19 and TRBJ2-7, with TRBD1 matching over 10 bases. The germline CDR1 and CDR2 sequences are LNHDA and SQIVND (reference sequence). The V segment lost 5 bases and the J segment 6 bases; nucleotides outside the gene matches: 4. This CDR3 has 13 residues. DNA for the CDR3: TGTGCCAGTAGTCCGGGGACAGGGGCCGAGCAGTACTTC. It specifies CASSPGTGAEQYF.

This chain links TRBV4-2 with TRBJ2-7; 9 bases fit TRBD2. The germline gives CDR1 LGHNA, CDR2 YNFKEQ. This CDR3 region has 17 residues. The ends lost 0 bases at V and 0 bases at J; junction bases unmatched: 6. The CDR3: CASSQDWSGGSSYEQYF. CDR3 DNA sequence: TGTGCCAGCAGCCAAGATTGGAGCGGGGGGTCCTCCTACGAGCAGTACTTC.

This clone was found once. The CDR3 DNA follows: TGCGCCAGCAGCTGGGGAGGGACAGTCGACGAGCAGTACTTC. Its protein is CASSWGGTVDEQYF. V is TRBV5-1 and J is TRBJ2-7; D might be TRBD1 or TRBD2, each matching 7 bases. The V end was cut by 3 bases, the J end by 5 bases, with 15 bases between. The length of the CDR3 is 14 residues. CDR1 and CDR2 (germline): SGHRS, YFSETQ.

The chain recombines TRBV4-3 with TRBJ2-7, with 11 bases lining up with TRBD1. The length of the CDR3 is 17 residues. After removal of 4 bases from V and 4 bases from J, the junction contained 12 bases not matched to a gene. CDR1 and CDR2 (germline): LGHNA, YSLEER. The CDR3 DNA follows: TGCGCCAGCAGCCGTCTCCTCCCGGGACAGGGGGGTTACGAGCAGTACTTC. It translates to CASSRLLPGQGGYEQYF.

In its sample, this clone was seen a few times. V and J are TRBV7-9 and TRBJ1-1; possible D gene TRBD1, 6 bases. This CDR3 contains 13 residues. CDR1 is SEHNR and CDR2 is FQNEAQ in the germline V gene (reference sequence). Deletions cut 1 base from V and 8 bases from J, with 11 bases between. The CDR3 region is CASSLVGQQEAFF. For the CDR3, the DNA is TGTGCCAGCAGCTTAGTTGGACAGCAAGAAGCTTTCTTT.